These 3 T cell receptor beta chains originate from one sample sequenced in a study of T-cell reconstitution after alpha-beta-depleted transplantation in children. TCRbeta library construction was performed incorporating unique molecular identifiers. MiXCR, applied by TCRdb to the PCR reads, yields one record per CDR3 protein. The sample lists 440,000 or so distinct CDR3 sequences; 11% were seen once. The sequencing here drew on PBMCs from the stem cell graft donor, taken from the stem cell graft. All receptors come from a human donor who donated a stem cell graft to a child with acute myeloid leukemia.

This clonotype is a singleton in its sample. CDR3 nucleotides: TGTGCCAGCAGTGGCCTCCGGACAGGGGATCGAGAGACCCAGTACTTC. It encodes CASSGLRTGDRETQYF. This rearrangement joins TRBV5-4 to TRBJ2-5; 9 bases are a match to TRBD1. This CDR3 is 16 amino acids long. With V trimmed by 5 bases and J by 4 bases, 12 bases remained unmatched. CDR1 is SGHNT and CDR2 is YYREEE in the germline V gene (reference sequence).

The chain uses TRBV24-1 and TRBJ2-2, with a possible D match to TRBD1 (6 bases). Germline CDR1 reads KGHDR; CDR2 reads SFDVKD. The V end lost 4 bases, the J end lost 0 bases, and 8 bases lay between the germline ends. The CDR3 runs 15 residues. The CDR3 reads CATSDRGTNTGELFF. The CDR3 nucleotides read TGTGCCACCAGTGACAGGGGCACGAACACCGGGGAGCTGTTTTTT.

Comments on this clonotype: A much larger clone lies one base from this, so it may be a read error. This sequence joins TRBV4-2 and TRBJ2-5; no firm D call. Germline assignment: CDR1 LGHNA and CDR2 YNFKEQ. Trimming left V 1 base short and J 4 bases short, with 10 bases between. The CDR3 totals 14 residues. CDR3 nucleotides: TGTGCCAGCAGCCAAGCTCAGGTGGCAGAGACCCAGTACTTC. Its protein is CASSQAQVAETQYF.